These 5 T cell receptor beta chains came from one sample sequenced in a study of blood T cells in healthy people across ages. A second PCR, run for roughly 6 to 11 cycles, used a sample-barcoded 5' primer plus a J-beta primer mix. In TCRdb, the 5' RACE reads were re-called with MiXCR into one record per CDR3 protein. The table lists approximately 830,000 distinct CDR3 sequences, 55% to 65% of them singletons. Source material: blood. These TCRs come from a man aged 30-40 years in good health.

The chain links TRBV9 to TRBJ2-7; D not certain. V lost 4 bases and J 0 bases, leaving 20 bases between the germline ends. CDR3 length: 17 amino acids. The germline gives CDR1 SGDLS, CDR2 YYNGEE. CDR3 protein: CASSPLVAAPSSYEQYF. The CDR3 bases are TGTGCCAGCAGCCCGTTAGTAGCCGCTCCGAGCTCCTACGAGCAGTACTTC.

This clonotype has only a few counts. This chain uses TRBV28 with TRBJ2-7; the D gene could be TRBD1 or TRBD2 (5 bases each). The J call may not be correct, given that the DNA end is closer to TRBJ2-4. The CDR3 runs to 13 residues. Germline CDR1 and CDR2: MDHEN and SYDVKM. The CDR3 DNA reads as TGTGCCAGCAGTTTGGTGCAGGGACACATTCAGTACTTC. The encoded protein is CASSLVQGHIQYF.

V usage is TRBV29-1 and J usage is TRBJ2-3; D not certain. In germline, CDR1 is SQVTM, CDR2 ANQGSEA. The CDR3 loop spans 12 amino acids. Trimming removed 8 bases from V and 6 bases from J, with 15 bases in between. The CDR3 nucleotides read TGCAGCATGACACTTGGCGTCGATACGCAGTATTTT. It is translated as CSMTLGVDTQYF.

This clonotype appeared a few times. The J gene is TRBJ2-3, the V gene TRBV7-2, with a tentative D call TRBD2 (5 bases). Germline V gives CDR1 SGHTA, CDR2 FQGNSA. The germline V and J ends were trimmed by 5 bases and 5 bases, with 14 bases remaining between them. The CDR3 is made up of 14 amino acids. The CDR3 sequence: CASSARRGLDTQYF. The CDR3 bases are TGTGCCAGCAGCGCGCGGCGCGGACTAGATACGCAGTATTTT.

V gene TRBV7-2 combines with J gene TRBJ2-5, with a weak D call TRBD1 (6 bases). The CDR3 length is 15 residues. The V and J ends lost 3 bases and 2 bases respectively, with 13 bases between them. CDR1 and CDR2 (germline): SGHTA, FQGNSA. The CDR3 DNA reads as TGTGCCAGCAGCTTTCGGGACGGACAGCAAGAGACCCAGTACTTC. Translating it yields CASSFRDGQQETQYF.